Below are 13 T cell receptor delta chains sequenced from a single sample in a study of gamma-delta chains in newborns, infants, children. TCRdb reprocessed the reads using CATT. The table has more than 1,500 delta-chain clones, around 9% seen once. Sequencing used blood. The origin of the receptors is a child who was a newborn, infant or young child, either healthy, febrile or measles-vaccinated (not recorded which).

The V gene is TRDV2, the J gene TRDJ3; 9 nucleotides agree with TRDD3. Germline V gene lookup returns CDR1 GEAIGNYY and CDR2 EKD. J was trimmed by 0 bases and V by 1 base; bases with no gene match: 6. The length of the CDR3 is 19 residues. The CDR3 nucleotides are TGTGCCTGTGACACGTACTGGGGGAAAAGCTCCTGGGACACCCGACAGATGTTTTTC. Translated, it gives CACDTYWGKSSWDTRQMFF.

By sample fraction, this clone is medium-sized (0.01 to 0.1%). A far larger clone is one base from this, pointing to a likely read error. The J gene is TRDJ3, the V gene TRDV2; TRDD3 matches 8 bases. CDR3 size: 17 residues. CDR1 is GEAIGNYY, CDR2 EKD, per germline. The CDR3: CACGTWGSSWDTRQMFF. As DNA, the CDR3 is TGTGCCTGTGGCACCTGGGGGAGCTCCTGGGACACCCGACAGATGTTTTTC.

In this sample, this clone turned up a few times. The likely explanation is a read error, given a far larger clone one base away. This chain uses TRDV2 with TRDJ3, with 10 bases aligning to TRDD3. Germline lookup yields CDR1 GEAIGNYY and CDR2 EKD. There are 18 residues in the CDR3. The CDR3 region has the DNA TGTGCCTGTGACACGGGGGATACGCGGTCCTGGTACACCCGACAGATGTTTTTC. It yields the protein CACDTGDTRSWYTRQMFF.

Comment on this clone: This likely reflects a read error, since a far larger clone is one base away. This sample also contains other DNA sequences that code for the same CDR3. The rearrangement uses TRDV2 and TRDJ1; weak D call: TRDD3 (9 bases). In germline, CDR1 is GEAIGNYY, CDR2 EKD. The CDR3 runs to 19 residues. CDR3 DNA: TGTGCCTGTGACACACTTCCTACAGGGGATACGCAGTACACTGATAAACTCATCTTT. This translates into CACDTLPTGDTQYTDKLIF.

This clone showed up just a few times. Only one base separates this from a far larger clonotype, so it likely reflects a read error. Other DNA sequences in the sample encode the same CDR3. This chain links TRDV2 with TRDJ1; 8 bases fit TRDD3. The CDR3 length is 16 residues. Germline assignment: CDR1 GEAIGNYY and CDR2 EKD. The CDR3 is CACSVLGAPYTDKLIF. CDR3 nucleotide sequence: TGTGCCTGTTCCGTACTGGGGGCCCCTTACACCGACAAACTCATCTTT.

This clone occurred a few times. The TCRdb protein, from a much larger clone, departs from this DNA's translation at residue 7, likely by read error; the protein shown derives from the DNA. The chain combines TRDV2 with TRDJ1, with D hard to call. This CDR3 comprises 16 residues. Trimming shortened V by 6 bases and J by 0 bases, and 19 bases separated the two germline ends. The germline gives CDR1 GEAIGNYY, CDR2 EKD. CDR3: CACSVLWAPYTDKLIF. The CDR3 DNA sequence: TGTGCCTGTTCCGTACTGTGGGCCCCTTACACCGATAAACTCATCTTT.

This clone was detected a few times. A read error likely explains why the TCRdb protein, taken from a much larger clone, differs from this DNA's translation at residue 9; the protein shown is translated from the DNA. V is TRAV29/DV5 and J is TRDJ3, with D perhaps TRDD3 (6 bases). V was trimmed by 0 bases and J by 0 bases, leaving 13 bases between them. Germline CDR1 and CDR2: NSMFDY and ISSIKDK. The CDR3 totals 18 residues. The chain's CDR3 is CAASEHWVNSWDTRQMFF. As DNA, the CDR3 is TGTGCAGCAAGCGAGCACTGGGTTAACTCCTGGGACACCCGACAGATGTTTTTC.

This clone was seen a handful of times. This chain links TRDV1 with TRDJ1, with 9 bases that match TRDD2. The CDR3 is 18 amino acids. Germline V gives CDR1 TSWWSYY, CDR2 QGS. Unmatched junction bases numbered 15, after V lost 6 bases and J lost 1 base. CDR3 nucleotides: TGTGCTCTTGGTATGGCCTTCCTACAAGTCGGGTCCACCGATAAACTCATCTTT. It codes for CALGMAFLQVGSTDKLIF.

This clone has a handful of counts. The protein given by TCRdb reflects a much larger clone and differs at residue 4 from this DNA's translation, likely from a read error; the protein shown is the DNA's translation. The J gene is TRDJ1, the V gene TRDV1; the match to TRDD3 covers 9 bases. Germline V CDR1 and CDR2: TSWWSYY, QGS. V gave up 8 bases and J gave up 0 bases; unmatched junction bases: 19. This CDR3 has 19 amino acids. DNA for the CDR3: TGTGCTCTTAGGGTTTCCCGGGGGATACCCCTCTTGTACACCGATAAACTCATCTTT. The encoded protein is CALRVSRGIPLLYTDKLIF.

Remarks on this clone: A read error likely explains this, since a far larger clone differs by one base. The sample carries other DNA sequences with the same CDR3. V usage is TRDV1 and J usage is TRDJ1; 9 bases are shared with TRDD3. The length of the CDR3 is 19 residues. The V gene's germline CDR1 is TSWWSYY and CDR2 QGS. The CDR3: CALGVSRGIPLLYTDKLIF. CDR3 bases: TGTGCCCTTGGGGTTTCCCGGGGGATACCCCTCTTGTACACCGATAAACTCATCTTT.

Comments on this clone: The protein in TCRdb stems from a much larger clone and differs at residue 6 from this DNA's translation, likely a read error; here the protein is translated from the DNA. This chain links TRDV2 with TRDJ3; D not certain. The CDR3 sequence is 16 residues long. V was pared by 0 bases and J by 2 bases, with 7 bases between. Looked up from germline, CDR1 is GEAIGNYY and CDR2 is EKD. For the CDR3, the DNA is TGTGCCTGTGACACCTGTGGGACCTGGGACACCCGACAGATGTTTTTC. It is translated as CACDTCGTWDTRQMFF.

This clone was found a few times. TCRdb records a much larger clone's protein for this DNA, with a difference at residue 5 that likely arises from a read error; the protein given is the translation of the DNA. The chain couples TRDV1 to TRDJ2, with 8 bases identical to TRDD3. There are 21 residues in the CDR3. V trimming: 4 bases; J trimming: 1 base; junction bases outside the gene matches: 20. Germline V gives CDR1 TSWWSYY, CDR2 QGS. The CDR3 nucleotides are TGTGCTCTTGGGGGACCACATTCCTTGTACTGGGGGTACTTTTTGACAGCACAACTCTTCTTT. Translation gives CALGGPHSLYWGYFLTAQLFF.

The rearrangement uses TRDV2 and TRDJ3; D not certain. The germline CDR1 and CDR2 sequences are GEAIGNYY and EKD. CDR3 length: 17 residues. For the CDR3, the DNA is TGTGCTTCCGGGCGCCTTTCGGGCTCCTGGGACACCCGACAGATGTTTTTC. Encoded protein: CASGRLSGSWDTRQMFF.